The rows below give T cell receptor beta chains drawn from one sample of a study of cytomegalovirus exposure and HLA in healthy donors. The protocol was immunoSEQ multiplex PCR, while the TCRdb copy is restricted to in-frame clones and leaves out a portion. The sample lists some 170,000 clones, over 75% seen once, with about 4.4% in the top ten. The sample consisted of PBMCs. The receptors derive from a man between 35 and 55 years old in good health and CMV-seronegative. The CDR3 runs from the conserved cysteine through the conserved F or W. D genes are given only for firm matches. For some rows the clone size is stated as once, few or many, or as a class when expanded; others skip it.

abundance: -; v_gene: TRBV27; j_gene: TRBJ2-2; d_gene: TRBD1; CDR3aa: CASSADREGPGELFF; CDR3nt: TGTGCCAGCAGTGCAGACAGGGAAGGTCCCGGGGAGCTGTTTTTT
abundance: -; v_gene: TRBV12-5; j_gene: TRBJ2-6; d_gene: -; CDR3aa: CASGLVLSPSGANVLTF; CDR3nt: TGTGCTAGTGGTTTGGTACTAAGCCCCTCTGGGGCCAACGTCCTGACTTTC
abundance: -; v_gene: TRBV28; j_gene: TRBJ1-3; d_gene: TRBD1; CDR3aa: CASSSYRGLGGNTIYF; CDR3nt: TGTGCCAGCAGTTCCTACAGGGGGCTGGGTGGAAACACCATATATTTT
abundance: -; v_gene: TRBV30; j_gene: TRBJ2-7; d_gene: TRBD2; CDR3aa: CAWASGGANEQYF; CDR3nt: TGTGCCTGGGCTAGCGGGGGGGCTAACGAGCAGTACTTC
abundance: once; v_gene: TRBV9; j_gene: TRBJ1-6; d_gene: -; CDR3aa: CASSVGGIGGALHF; CDR3nt: TGTGCCAGCAGCGTAGGAGGGATAGGCGGGGCCCTCCACTTT
abundance: few; v_gene: TRBV9; j_gene: TRBJ2-3; d_gene: TRBD2; CDR3aa: CASSLTASGARGDTQYF; CDR3nt: TGTGCCAGCAGCCTTACGGCTAGCGGGGCCCGGGGAGATACGCAGTATTTT
abundance: -; v_gene: TRBV19; j_gene: TRBJ2-7; d_gene: -; CDR3aa: CARHYRGSSYEQYF; CDR3nt: TGTGCCAGACATTATCGGGGGTCTAGCTACGAGCAGTACTTC
abundance: -; v_gene: TRBV19; j_gene: TRBJ2-3; d_gene: -; CDR3aa: CASSSPSGTDTQYF; CDR3nt: TGTGCCAGTAGTTCCCCTTCGGGCACAGATACGCAGTATTTT
abundance: -; v_gene: TRBV6-6; j_gene: TRBJ2-3; d_gene: -; CDR3aa: CASRRLGSSTDTQYF; CDR3nt: TGTGCCAGCAGACGACTAGGGTCTAGCACAGATACGCAGTATTTT
abundance: once; v_gene: TRBV28; j_gene: TRBJ1-5; d_gene: -; CDR3aa: CASSPHRDSQPQHF; CDR3nt: TGTGCCAGCAGTCCACACAGGGATAGTCAGCCCCAGCATTTT
abundance: -; v_gene: TRBV5-6; j_gene: TRBJ2-5; d_gene: -; CDR3aa: CASSPGGYQETQYF; CDR3nt: TGTGCCAGCAGCCCTGGGGGCTACCAAGAGACCCAGTACTTC
abundance: -; v_gene: TRBV5-5; j_gene: TRBJ1-1; d_gene: -; CDR3aa: CASSSPDFLNTEAFF; CDR3nt: TGTGCCAGCAGCTCCCCGGACTTTTTGAACACTGAAGCTTTCTTT
abundance: -; v_gene: TRBV10-1; j_gene: TRBJ2-1; d_gene: TRBD1; CDR3aa: CASSDYTGGRHNEQFF; CDR3nt: TGCGCCAGCAGCGATTATACAGGGGGCCGCCACAATGAGCAGTTCTTC
abundance: -; v_gene: TRBV5-1; j_gene: TRBJ2-2; d_gene: TRBD2; CDR3aa: CASSLEDFGGGTNTGELFF; CDR3nt: TGCGCCAGCAGCTTGGAGGATTTTGGGGGGGGGACGAACACCGGGGAGCTGTTTTTT
abundance: -; v_gene: TRBV5-1; j_gene: TRBJ2-2; d_gene: TRBD1; CDR3aa: CASSLRTGDTGELFF; CDR3nt: TGCGCCAGCAGCTTAAGGACAGGGGACACCGGGGAGCTGTTTTTT
abundance: few; v_gene: TRBV5-1; j_gene: TRBJ2-1; d_gene: TRBD1; CDR3aa: CASSWGQVEDEQFF; CDR3nt: TGCGCCAGCAGCTGGGGACAGGTTGAGGATGAGCAGTTCTTC
abundance: -; v_gene: TRBV2; j_gene: TRBJ2-1; d_gene: -; CDR3aa: CASSLDPPSRFNEQFF; CDR3nt: TGTGCCAGCAGTCTGGACCCTCCTAGCCGGTTCAATGAGCAGTTCTTC
abundance: -; v_gene: TRBV5-1; j_gene: TRBJ2-5; d_gene: TRBD2; CDR3aa: CASSLGGLGVPGQETQYF; CDR3nt: TGCGCCAGCAGCTTGGGGGGACTAGGAGTACCAGGCCAAGAGACCCAGTACTTC
abundance: -; v_gene: TRBV13; j_gene: TRBJ2-7; d_gene: TRBD1; CDR3aa: CASSGTGTDFYEQYF; CDR3nt: TGTGCCAGCAGCGGAACCGGGACAGATTTTTACGAGCAGTACTTC
abundance: -; v_gene: TRBV6-5; j_gene: TRBJ2-3; d_gene: TRBD2; CDR3aa: CASRGGGARTQYF; CDR3nt: TGTGCCAGCAGGGGCGGGGGGGCACGAACGCAGTATTTT
abundance: -; v_gene: TRBV5-6; j_gene: TRBJ1-6; d_gene: -; CDR3aa: CASSLRGLGNSPLHF; CDR3nt: TGTGCCAGCAGTCTAAGGGGATTAGGAAATTCACCCCTCCACTTT
abundance: once; v_gene: TRBV28; j_gene: TRBJ1-3; d_gene: -; CDR3aa: CASRAGERGNTIYF; CDR3nt: TGTGCCAGCAGGGCGGGGGAGCGGGGAAACACCATATATTTT
abundance: once; v_gene: TRBV4-3; j_gene: TRBJ1-1; d_gene: TRBD1; CDR3aa: CASSQEDRAGAEAFF; CDR3nt: TGCGCCAGCAGCCAAGAGGACAGGGCCGGGGCCGAAGCTTTCTTT
abundance: few; v_gene: TRBV7-9; j_gene: TRBJ1-4; d_gene: TRBD1; CDR3aa: CASTPPGGENEKLFF; CDR3nt: TGTGCCAGCACTCCCCCAGGGGGAGAGAATGAAAAACTGTTTTTT
abundance: -; v_gene: TRBV11-2; j_gene: TRBJ1-1; d_gene: -; CDR3aa: CASSLSEPGSFF; CDR3nt: TGTGCCAGCAGCTTAAGCGAGCCGGGGTCTTTCTTT
abundance: -; v_gene: TRBV7-9; j_gene: TRBJ1-1; d_gene: TRBD1; CDR3aa: CASSLVRGQNTEAFF; CDR3nt: TGTGCCAGCAGCTTAGTGAGGGGGCAAAACACTGAAGCTTTCTTT
abundance: -; v_gene: TRBV6-1; j_gene: TRBJ2-3; d_gene: -; CDR3aa: CASTEWQGDTQYF; CDR3nt: TGTGCCAGCACTGAATGGCAGGGAGATACGCAGTATTTT
abundance: -; v_gene: TRBV18; j_gene: TRBJ2-7; d_gene: -; CDR3aa: CASSLHRDSYEQYF; CDR3nt: TGTGCCAGCTCGCTTCACAGGGATTCCTACGAGCAGTACTTC
abundance: -; v_gene: TRBV5-1; j_gene: TRBJ2-3; d_gene: TRBD1; CDR3aa: CASSEGQGPLDTQYF; CDR3nt: TGCGCCAGCAGCGAGGGACAGGGGCCTTTGGATACGCAGTATTTT
abundance: -; v_gene: TRBV28; j_gene: TRBJ1-4; d_gene: -; CDR3aa: CATKIQATTNEKLFF; CDR3nt: TGTGCCACCAAGATCCAGGCAACAACTAATGAAAAACTGTTTTTT
abundance: -; v_gene: TRBV4-1; j_gene: TRBJ2-7; d_gene: TRBD1; CDR3aa: CASSEGQGHSYEQYF; CDR3nt: TGCGCCAGCAGCGAGGGACAGGGACATTCCTACGAGCAGTACTTC
abundance: -; v_gene: TRBV27; j_gene: TRBJ2-5; d_gene: TRBD1; CDR3aa: CASSLPRGPSRQETQYF; CDR3nt: TGTGCCAGCAGTTTACCCAGGGGGCCTAGCCGACAAGAGACCCAGTACTTC
abundance: -; v_gene: TRBV10-3; j_gene: TRBJ1-5; d_gene: -; CDR3aa: CAISEYSGGNQPQHF; CDR3nt: TGTGCCATCAGTGAGTATTCGGGGGGCAATCAGCCCCAGCATTTT
abundance: once; v_gene: TRBV7-2; j_gene: TRBJ2-7; d_gene: -; CDR3aa: CASSLDNRAEQYF; CDR3nt: TGTGCCAGCAGCTTGGACAACAGAGCTGAGCAGTACTTC
abundance: -; v_gene: TRBV12-5; j_gene: TRBJ1-4; d_gene: -; CDR3aa: CASGSLTDRGKLFF; CDR3nt: TGTGCTAGTGGTTCCTTGACTGATAGGGGAAAACTGTTTTTT
abundance: -; v_gene: TRBV5-1; j_gene: TRBJ2-7; d_gene: -; CDR3aa: CASRDYYEQYF; CDR3nt: TGCGCCAGCAGGGACTACTACGAGCAGTACTTC
abundance: -; v_gene: TRBV6-5; j_gene: TRBJ2-1; d_gene: -; CDR3aa: CASSRRGDRPNEQFF; CDR3nt: TGTGCCAGCAGCCGACGCGGGGACAGACCCAATGAGCAGTTCTTC
abundance: -; v_gene: TRBV7-9; j_gene: TRBJ1-4; d_gene: -; CDR3aa: CASSLGDRTNEKLFF; CDR3nt: TGTGCCAGCAGCTTAGGAGACAGAACTAATGAAAAACTGTTTTTT
abundance: -; v_gene: TRBV19; j_gene: TRBJ2-7; d_gene: -; CDR3aa: CASSMAASYEQYF; CDR3nt: TGTGCCAGTAGTATGGCGGCCTCCTACGAGCAGTACTTC
abundance: -; v_gene: TRBV6-5; j_gene: TRBJ1-1; d_gene: -; CDR3aa: CASSTRQALNTEAFF; CDR3nt: TGTGCCAGCAGTACCCGACAGGCGTTGAACACTGAAGCTTTCTTT
abundance: -; v_gene: TRBV7-8; j_gene: TRBJ2-7; d_gene: -; CDR3aa: CASTPDRSSYEQYF; CDR3nt: TGTGCCAGCACCCCCGACAGGAGCTCCTACGAGCAGTACTTC
abundance: few; v_gene: TRBV6-1; j_gene: TRBJ1-3; d_gene: TRBD1; CDR3aa: CASFVSGGGNTIYF; CDR3nt: TGTGCCAGCTTTGTCTCAGGGGGTGGCAACACCATATATTTT
abundance: -; v_gene: TRBV20-1; j_gene: TRBJ1-2; d_gene: TRBD1; CDR3aa: CSAWDRGGYTF; CDR3nt: TGCAGTGCTTGGGACAGGGGTGGCTACACCTTC
abundance: -; v_gene: TRBV6-4; j_gene: TRBJ2-2; d_gene: -; CDR3aa: CASSFRAGSGELFF; CDR3nt: TGTGCCAGCAGTTTTCGCGCAGGGTCCGGGGAGCTGTTTTTT
abundance: -; v_gene: TRBV7-9; j_gene: TRBJ2-7; d_gene: -; CDR3aa: CASSPEVGSTYEQYF; CDR3nt: TGTGCCAGCAGCCCAGAGGTTGGCAGCACCTACGAGCAGTACTTC
abundance: -; v_gene: TRBV7-8; j_gene: TRBJ1-3; d_gene: -; CDR3aa: CASSRRRSSGNTIYF; CDR3nt: TGTGCCAGCAGCCGCCGAAGGAGCTCTGGAAACACCATATATTTT
abundance: once; v_gene: TRBV7-2; j_gene: TRBJ1-1; d_gene: -; CDR3aa: CASSFRRDRNTEAFF; CDR3nt: TGTGCCAGCAGCTTTCGCCGAGACAGGAACACTGAAGCTTTCTTT